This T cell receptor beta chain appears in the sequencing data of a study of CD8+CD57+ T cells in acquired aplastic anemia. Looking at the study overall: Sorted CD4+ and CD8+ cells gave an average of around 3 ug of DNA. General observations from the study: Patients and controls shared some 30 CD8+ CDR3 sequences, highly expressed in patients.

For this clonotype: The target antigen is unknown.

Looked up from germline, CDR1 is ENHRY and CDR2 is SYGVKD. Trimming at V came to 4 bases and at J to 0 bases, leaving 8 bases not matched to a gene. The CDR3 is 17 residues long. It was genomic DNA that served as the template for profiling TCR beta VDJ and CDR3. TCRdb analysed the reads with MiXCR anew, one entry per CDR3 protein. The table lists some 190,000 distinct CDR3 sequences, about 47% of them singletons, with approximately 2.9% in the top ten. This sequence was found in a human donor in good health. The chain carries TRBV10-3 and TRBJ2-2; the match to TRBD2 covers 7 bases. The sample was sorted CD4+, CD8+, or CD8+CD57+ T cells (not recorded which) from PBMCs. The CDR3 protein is CAISASGGGTNTGELFF. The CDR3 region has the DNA TGTGCCATCAGTGCCTCCGGCGGGGGAACGAACACCGGGGAGCTGTTTTTT.